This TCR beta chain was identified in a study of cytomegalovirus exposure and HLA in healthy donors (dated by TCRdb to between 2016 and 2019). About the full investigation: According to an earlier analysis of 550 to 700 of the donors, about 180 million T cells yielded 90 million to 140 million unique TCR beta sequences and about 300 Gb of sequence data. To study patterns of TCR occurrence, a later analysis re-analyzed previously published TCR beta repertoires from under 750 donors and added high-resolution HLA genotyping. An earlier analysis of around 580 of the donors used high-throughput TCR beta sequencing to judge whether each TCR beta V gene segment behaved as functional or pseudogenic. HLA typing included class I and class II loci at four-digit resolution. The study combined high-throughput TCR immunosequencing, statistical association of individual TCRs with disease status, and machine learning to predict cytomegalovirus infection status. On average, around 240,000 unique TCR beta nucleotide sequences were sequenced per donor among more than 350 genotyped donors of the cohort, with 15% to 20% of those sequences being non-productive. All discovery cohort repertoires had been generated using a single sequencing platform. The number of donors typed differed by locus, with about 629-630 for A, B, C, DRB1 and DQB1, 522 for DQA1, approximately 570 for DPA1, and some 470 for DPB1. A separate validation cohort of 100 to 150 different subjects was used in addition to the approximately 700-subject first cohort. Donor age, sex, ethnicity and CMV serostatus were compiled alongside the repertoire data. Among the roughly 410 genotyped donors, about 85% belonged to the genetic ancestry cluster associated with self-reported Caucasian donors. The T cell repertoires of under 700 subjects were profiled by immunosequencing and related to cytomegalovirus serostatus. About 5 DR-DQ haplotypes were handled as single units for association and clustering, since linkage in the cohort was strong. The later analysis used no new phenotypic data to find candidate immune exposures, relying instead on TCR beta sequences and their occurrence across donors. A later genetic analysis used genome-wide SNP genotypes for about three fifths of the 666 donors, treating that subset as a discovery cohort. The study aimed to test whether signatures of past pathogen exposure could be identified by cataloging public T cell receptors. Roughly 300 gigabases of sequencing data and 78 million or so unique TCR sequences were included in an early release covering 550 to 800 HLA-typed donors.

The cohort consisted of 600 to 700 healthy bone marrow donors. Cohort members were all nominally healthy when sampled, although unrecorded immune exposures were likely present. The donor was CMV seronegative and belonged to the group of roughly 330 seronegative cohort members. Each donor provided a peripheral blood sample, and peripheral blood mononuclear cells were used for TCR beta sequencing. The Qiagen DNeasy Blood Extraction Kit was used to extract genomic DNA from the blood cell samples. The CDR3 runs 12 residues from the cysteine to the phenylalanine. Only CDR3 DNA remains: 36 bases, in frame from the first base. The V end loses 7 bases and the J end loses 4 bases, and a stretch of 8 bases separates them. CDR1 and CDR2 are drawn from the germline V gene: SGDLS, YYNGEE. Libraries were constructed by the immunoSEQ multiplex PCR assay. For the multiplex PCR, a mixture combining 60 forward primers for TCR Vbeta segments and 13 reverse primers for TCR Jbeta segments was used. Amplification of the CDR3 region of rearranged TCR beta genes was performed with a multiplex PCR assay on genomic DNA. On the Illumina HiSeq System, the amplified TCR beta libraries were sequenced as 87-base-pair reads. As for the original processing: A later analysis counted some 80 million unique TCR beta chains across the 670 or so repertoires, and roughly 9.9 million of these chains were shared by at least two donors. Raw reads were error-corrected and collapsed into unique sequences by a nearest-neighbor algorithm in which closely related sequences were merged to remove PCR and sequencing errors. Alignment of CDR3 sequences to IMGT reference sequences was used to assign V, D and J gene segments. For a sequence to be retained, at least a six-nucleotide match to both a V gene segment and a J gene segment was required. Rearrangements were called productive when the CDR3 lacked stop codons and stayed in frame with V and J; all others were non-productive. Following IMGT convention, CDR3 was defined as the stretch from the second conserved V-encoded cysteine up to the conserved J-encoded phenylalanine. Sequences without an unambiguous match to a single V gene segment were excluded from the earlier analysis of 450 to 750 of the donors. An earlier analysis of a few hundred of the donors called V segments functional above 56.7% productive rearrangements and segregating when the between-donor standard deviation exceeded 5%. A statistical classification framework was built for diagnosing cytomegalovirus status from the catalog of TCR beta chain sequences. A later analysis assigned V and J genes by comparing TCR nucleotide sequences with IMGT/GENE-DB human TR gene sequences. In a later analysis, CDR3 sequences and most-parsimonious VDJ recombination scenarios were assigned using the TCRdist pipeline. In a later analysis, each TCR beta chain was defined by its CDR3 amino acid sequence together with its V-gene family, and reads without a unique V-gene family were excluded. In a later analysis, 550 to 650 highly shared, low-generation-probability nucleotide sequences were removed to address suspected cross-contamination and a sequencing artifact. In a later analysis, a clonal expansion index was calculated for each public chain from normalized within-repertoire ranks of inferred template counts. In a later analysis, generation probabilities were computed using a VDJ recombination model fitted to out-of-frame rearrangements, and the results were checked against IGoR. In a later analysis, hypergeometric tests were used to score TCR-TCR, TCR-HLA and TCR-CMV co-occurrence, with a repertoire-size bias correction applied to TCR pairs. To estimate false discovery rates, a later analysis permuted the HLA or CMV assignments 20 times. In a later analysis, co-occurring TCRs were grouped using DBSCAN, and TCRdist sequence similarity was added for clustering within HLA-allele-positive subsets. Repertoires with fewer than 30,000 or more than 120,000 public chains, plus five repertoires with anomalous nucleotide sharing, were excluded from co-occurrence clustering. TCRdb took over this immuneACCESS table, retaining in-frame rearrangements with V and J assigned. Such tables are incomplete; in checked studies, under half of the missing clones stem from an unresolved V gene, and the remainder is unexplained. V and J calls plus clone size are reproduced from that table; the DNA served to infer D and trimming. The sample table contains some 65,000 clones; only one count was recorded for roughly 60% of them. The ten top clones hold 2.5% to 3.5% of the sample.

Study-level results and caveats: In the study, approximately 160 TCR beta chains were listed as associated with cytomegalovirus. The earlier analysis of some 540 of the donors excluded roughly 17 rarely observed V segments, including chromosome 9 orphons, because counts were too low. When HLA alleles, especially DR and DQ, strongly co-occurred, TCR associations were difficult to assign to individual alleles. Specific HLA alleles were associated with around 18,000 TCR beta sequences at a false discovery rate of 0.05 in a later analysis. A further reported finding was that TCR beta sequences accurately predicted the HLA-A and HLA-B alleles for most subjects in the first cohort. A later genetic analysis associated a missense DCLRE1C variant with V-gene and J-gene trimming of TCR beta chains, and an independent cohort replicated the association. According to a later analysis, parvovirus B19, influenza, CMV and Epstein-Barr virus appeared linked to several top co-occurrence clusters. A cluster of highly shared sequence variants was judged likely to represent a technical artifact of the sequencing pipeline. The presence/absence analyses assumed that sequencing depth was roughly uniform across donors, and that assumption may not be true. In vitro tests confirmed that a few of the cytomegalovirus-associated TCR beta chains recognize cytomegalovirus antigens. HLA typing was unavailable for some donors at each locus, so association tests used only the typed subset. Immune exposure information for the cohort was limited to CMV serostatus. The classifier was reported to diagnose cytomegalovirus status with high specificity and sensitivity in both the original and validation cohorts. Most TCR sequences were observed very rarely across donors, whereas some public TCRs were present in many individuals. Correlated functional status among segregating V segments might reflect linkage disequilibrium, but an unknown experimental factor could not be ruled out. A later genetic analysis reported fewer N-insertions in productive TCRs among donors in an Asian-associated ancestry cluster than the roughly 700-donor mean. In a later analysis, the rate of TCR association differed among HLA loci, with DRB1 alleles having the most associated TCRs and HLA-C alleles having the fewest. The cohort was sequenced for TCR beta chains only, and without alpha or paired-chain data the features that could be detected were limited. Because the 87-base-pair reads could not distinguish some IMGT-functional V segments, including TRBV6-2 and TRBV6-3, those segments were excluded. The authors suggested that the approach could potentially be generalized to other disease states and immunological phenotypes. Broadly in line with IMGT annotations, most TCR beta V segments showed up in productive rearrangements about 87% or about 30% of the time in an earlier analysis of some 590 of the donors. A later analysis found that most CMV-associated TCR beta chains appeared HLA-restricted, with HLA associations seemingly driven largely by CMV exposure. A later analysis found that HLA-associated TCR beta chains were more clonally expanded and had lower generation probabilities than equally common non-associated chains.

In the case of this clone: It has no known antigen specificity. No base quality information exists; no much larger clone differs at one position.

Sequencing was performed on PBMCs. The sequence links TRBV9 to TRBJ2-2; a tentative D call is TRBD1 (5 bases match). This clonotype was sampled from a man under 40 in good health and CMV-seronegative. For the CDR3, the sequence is CASSDSTGELFF. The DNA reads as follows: TGTGCCAGCTCCGACAGCACCGGGGAGCTGTTTTTT. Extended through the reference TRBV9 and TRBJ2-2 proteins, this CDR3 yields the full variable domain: DSGVTQTPKHLITATGQRVTLRCSPRSGDLSVYWYQQSLDQGLQFLIQYYNGEERAKGNILERFSAQQFPDLHSELNLSSLELGDSALYFCASSDSTGELFFGEGSRLTVL.